Listed below are T cell receptor beta chains from one sample, sequenced in a study of blood T cell repertoires in COVID-19. TCRdb's copy holds only in-frame clones and misses some; the assay was immunoSEQ multiplex PCR. The table records some 180,000 clones, more than 75% of them present only once. Sequencing input: peripheral blood. The receptors were sampled from a man aged 45 to 65 who had recovered from COVID-19. Each CDR3 is given with its conserved first and last residue. A D gene is named only where the DNA matches it firmly. Only some rows state a clone size, as once, few, many or a class for expanded clones.

clone size: -; D gene: TRBD1; J gene: TRBJ2-1; V gene: TRBV7-7; CDR3 DNA: TGTGCCAGCAGCTCAGGACAGGGCAATGAGCAGTTCTTC; CDR3 protein: CASSSGQGNEQFF
clone size: once; D gene: TRBD1; J gene: TRBJ1-4; V gene: TRBV12-5; CDR3 DNA: TGTGCTAGTGGACTAGGACAGGCTGTTAATGAAAAACTGTTTTTT; CDR3 protein: CASGLGQAVNEKLFF
clone size: -; D gene: TRBD2; J gene: TRBJ2-1; V gene: TRBV30; CDR3 DNA: TGTGCCTGGAGTGTCGCAGCGGGGGGCCCTTTAGAGCAGTTCTTC; CDR3 protein: CAWSVAAGGPLEQFF
clone size: -; D gene: TRBD1; J gene: TRBJ2-1; V gene: TRBV7-8; CDR3 DNA: TGTGCCTTGGGGGCCTCAGGGGGAGAATCCTACAATGAGCAGTTCTTC; CDR3 protein: CALGASGGESYNEQFF
clone size: -; D gene: -; J gene: TRBJ2-1; V gene: TRBV21-1; CDR3 DNA: TGTGCCAGCAGCAAAATCTCAGGGGGCAATGAGCAGTTCTTC; CDR3 protein: CASSKISGGNEQFF
clone size: once; D gene: TRBD1; J gene: TRBJ2-3; V gene: TRBV28; CDR3 DNA: TGTGCCAGCAGCCCTTCCGGGACAGGGGTGGGAGATACGCAGTATTTT; CDR3 protein: CASSPSGTGVGDTQYF
clone size: -; D gene: -; J gene: TRBJ1-4; V gene: TRBV6-1; CDR3 DNA: TGTGCCAGCAGTGAATGGGGCAGGATTAATGAAAAACTGTTTTTT; CDR3 protein: CASSEWGRINEKLFF
clone size: -; D gene: TRBD1; J gene: TRBJ1-1; V gene: TRBV19; CDR3 DNA: TGTGCCAGTAGTTTACAGGGGGCACAGAGTACTGAAGCTTTCTTT; CDR3 protein: CASSLQGAQSTEAFF
clone size: -; D gene: -; J gene: TRBJ2-7; V gene: TRBV9; CDR3 DNA: TGTGCCAGCAGCGTAGACGGGGGACCCCTCTACGAGCAGTACTTC; CDR3 protein: CASSVDGGPLYEQYF
clone size: -; D gene: TRBD1; J gene: TRBJ1-5; V gene: TRBV19; CDR3 DNA: TGTGCCAGTAGTACAACGACAGGGAATAGCAATCAGCCCCAGCATTTT; CDR3 protein: CASSTTTGNSNQPQHF
clone size: -; D gene: -; J gene: TRBJ2-3; V gene: TRBV28; CDR3 DNA: TGTGCCAGCATAAAGGGGCGGGATACGCAGTATTTT; CDR3 protein: CASIKGRDTQYF
clone size: -; D gene: -; J gene: TRBJ2-3; V gene: TRBV6-1; CDR3 DNA: TGTGCCAGCAGTGAATCCGGAGTTTCAGATACGCAGTATTTT; CDR3 protein: CASSESGVSDTQYF
clone size: -; D gene: -; J gene: TRBJ1-2; V gene: TRBV4-1; CDR3 DNA: TGCGCCAGCAGCCAAGAACGTGGCAGAAGCTATGGCTACACCTTC; CDR3 protein: CASSQERGRSYGYTF
clone size: -; D gene: TRBD1; J gene: TRBJ1-2; V gene: TRBV10-2; CDR3 DNA: TGCGCCAGCAGTGAGACAGGGGCTAACTATGGCTACACCTTC; CDR3 protein: CASSETGANYGYTF
clone size: -; D gene: -; J gene: TRBJ1-2; V gene: TRBV29-1; CDR3 DNA: TGCAGCGTTGAACAGGGGACTGGCTACACCTTC; CDR3 protein: CSVEQGTGYTF
clone size: -; D gene: TRBD1; J gene: TRBJ1-4; V gene: TRBV30; CDR3 DNA: TGTGCCTGGAGACGACAGGGGGCGGTTGAAAAACTGTTTTTT; CDR3 protein: CAWRRQGAVEKLFF
clone size: -; D gene: -; J gene: TRBJ2-1; V gene: TRBV24-1; CDR3 DNA: TGTGCCACCAGTGATAACAGGAGCCGGAGGGATGAGCAGTTCTTC; CDR3 protein: CATSDNRSRRDEQFF
clone size: -; D gene: TRBD2; J gene: TRBJ2-3; V gene: TRBV30; CDR3 DNA: TGTGCCTGGAGTGTACCGGGACTACCTCGCACAGATACGCAGTATTTT; CDR3 protein: CAWSVPGLPRTDTQYF
clone size: -; D gene: TRBD1; J gene: TRBJ2-7; V gene: TRBV25-1; CDR3 DNA: TGTGCCAGCAGTGGTACAGGGGGCCGTTCCTACGAGCAGTACTTC; CDR3 protein: CASSGTGGRSYEQYF
clone size: -; D gene: -; J gene: TRBJ2-2; V gene: TRBV6-2/TRBV6-3; CDR3 DNA: TGTGCCAGCAGTTCGGGGTCGGCGGGTTGGCGCACCGGGGAGCTGTTTTTT; CDR3 protein: CASSSGSAGWRTGELFF
clone size: -; D gene: TRBD1; J gene: TRBJ2-1; V gene: TRBV3-1/TRBV3-2; CDR3 DNA: TGTGCCAGCAGCCACAAGACCCACAGGGGGACGGCAACCTACAATGAGCAGTTCTTC; CDR3 protein: CASSHKTHRGTATYNEQFF
clone size: few; D gene: TRBD1; J gene: TRBJ2-3; V gene: TRBV5-5; CDR3 DNA: TGTGCCAGCAGCTCCCGGGACAGAGTTACACCTAGCACAGATACGCAGTATTTT; CDR3 protein: CASSSRDRVTPSTDTQYF
clone size: -; D gene: -; J gene: TRBJ2-7; V gene: TRBV28; CDR3 DNA: TGTGCCACCGTGGTCGACAACAGGAGCTCCTACGAGCAGTACTTC; CDR3 protein: CATVVDNRSSYEQYF
clone size: -; D gene: TRBD1; J gene: TRBJ1-1; V gene: TRBV6-5; CDR3 DNA: TGTGCCAGCAGTTCAGACAGGGGCCCGAACACTGAAGCTTTCTTT; CDR3 protein: CASSSDRGPNTEAFF
clone size: -; D gene: -; J gene: TRBJ1-5; V gene: TRBV19; CDR3 DNA: TGTGCCAGTAGTATCATGGAGGGAAGCAATCAGCCCCAGCATTTT; CDR3 protein: CASSIMEGSNQPQHF
clone size: -; D gene: -; J gene: TRBJ2-2; V gene: TRBV28; CDR3 DNA: TGTGCCAGCAGAGGACAAGCGAACACCGGGGAGCTGTTTTTT; CDR3 protein: CASRGQANTGELFF
clone size: -; D gene: -; J gene: TRBJ2-5; V gene: TRBV19; CDR3 DNA: TGTGCCAGTAGCGGATCAGGGACTGGAGAGACCCAGTACTTC; CDR3 protein: CASSGSGTGETQYF
clone size: few; D gene: TRBD1; J gene: TRBJ2-7; V gene: TRBV19; CDR3 DNA: TGTGCCAGTAGAGGACAGGGTTTTAACCACGAGCAGTACTTC; CDR3 protein: CASRGQGFNHEQYF
clone size: -; D gene: TRBD2; J gene: TRBJ2-1; V gene: TRBV10-3; CDR3 DNA: TGTGCCATCAGCCTAGCGGGGGTGGGGGATGAGCAGTTCTTC; CDR3 protein: CAISLAGVGDEQFF
clone size: many; D gene: -; J gene: TRBJ2-7; V gene: TRBV29-1; CDR3 DNA: TGCAGCGTCGAGACAGGCACCTACGAGCAGTACTTC; CDR3 protein: CSVETGTYEQYF
clone size: -; D gene: -; J gene: TRBJ2-2; V gene: TRBV11-2; CDR3 DNA: TGTGCCAGCAGCTTAGGTGGACACCTCACCGGGGAGCTGTTTTTT; CDR3 protein: CASSLGGHLTGELFF
clone size: -; D gene: TRBD1; J gene: TRBJ2-5; V gene: TRBV7-2; CDR3 DNA: TGTGCCAGCAGCTCACAGGGGGCGATGGTGGAGACCCAGTACTTC; CDR3 protein: CASSSQGAMVETQYF
clone size: -; D gene: -; J gene: TRBJ2-7; V gene: TRBV6-5; CDR3 DNA: TGTGCCAGCGCCATCGGGGGCGAGCAGTACTTC; CDR3 protein: CASAIGGEQYF
clone size: -; D gene: TRBD1; J gene: TRBJ1-2; V gene: TRBV5-6; CDR3 DNA: TGTGCCAGCAGGCATGGACAGGGTCATGGCTACACCTTC; CDR3 protein: CASRHGQGHGYTF
clone size: -; D gene: TRBD1; J gene: TRBJ1-2; V gene: TRBV28; CDR3 DNA: TGTGCCAGCAGTCCGCTAGGACAGGGTGGCTACACCTTC; CDR3 protein: CASSPLGQGGYTF